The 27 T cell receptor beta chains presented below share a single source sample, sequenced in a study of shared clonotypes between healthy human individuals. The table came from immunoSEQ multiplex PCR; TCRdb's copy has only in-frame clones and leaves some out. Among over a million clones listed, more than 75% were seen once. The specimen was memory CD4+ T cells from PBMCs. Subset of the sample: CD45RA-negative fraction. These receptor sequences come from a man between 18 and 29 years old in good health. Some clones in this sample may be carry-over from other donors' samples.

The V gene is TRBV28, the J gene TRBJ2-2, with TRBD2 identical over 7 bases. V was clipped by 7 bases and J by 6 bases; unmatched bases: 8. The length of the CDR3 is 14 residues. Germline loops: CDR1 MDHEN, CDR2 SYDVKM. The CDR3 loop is CASIPGGWSGELFF. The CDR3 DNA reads TGTGCCAGCATCCCCGGGGGGTGGTCCGGGGAGCTGTTTTTT.

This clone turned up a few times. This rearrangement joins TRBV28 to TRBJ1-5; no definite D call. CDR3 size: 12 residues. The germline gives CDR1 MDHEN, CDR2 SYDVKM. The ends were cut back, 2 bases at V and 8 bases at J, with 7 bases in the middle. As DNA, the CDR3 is TGTGCCAGCAGTTTAAACGGGGAGCCCCAGCATTTT. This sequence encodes CASSLNGEPQHF.

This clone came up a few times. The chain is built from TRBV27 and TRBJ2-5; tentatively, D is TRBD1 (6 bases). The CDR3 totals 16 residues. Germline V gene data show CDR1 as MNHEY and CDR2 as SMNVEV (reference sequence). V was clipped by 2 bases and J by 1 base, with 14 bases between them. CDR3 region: CASSLKAGVTQETQYF. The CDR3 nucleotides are TGTGCCAGCAGTTTAAAGGCAGGGGTTACCCAAGAGACCCAGTACTTC.

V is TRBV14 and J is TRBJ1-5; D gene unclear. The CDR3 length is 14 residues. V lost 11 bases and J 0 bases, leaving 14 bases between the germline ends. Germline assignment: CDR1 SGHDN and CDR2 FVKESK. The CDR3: CAPGQVYSNQPQHF. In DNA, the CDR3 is TGTGCCCCGGGTCAGGTCTATAGCAATCAGCCCCAGCATTTT.

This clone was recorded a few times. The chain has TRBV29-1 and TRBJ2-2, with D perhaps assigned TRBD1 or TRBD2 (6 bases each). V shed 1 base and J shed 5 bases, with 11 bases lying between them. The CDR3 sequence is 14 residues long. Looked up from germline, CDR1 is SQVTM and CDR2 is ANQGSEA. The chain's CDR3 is CSVEGQGRTGELFF. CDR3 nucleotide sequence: TGCAGCGTTGAAGGGCAGGGGAGGACCGGGGAGCTGTTTTTT.

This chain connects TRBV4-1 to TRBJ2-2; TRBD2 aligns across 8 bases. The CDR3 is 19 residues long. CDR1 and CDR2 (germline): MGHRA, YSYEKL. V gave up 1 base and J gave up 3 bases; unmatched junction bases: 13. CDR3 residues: CASSQGDLRGRRDTGELFF. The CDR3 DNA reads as TGCGCCAGCAGCCAAGGAGACCTCCGCGGGAGGCGGGACACCGGGGAGCTGTTTTTT.

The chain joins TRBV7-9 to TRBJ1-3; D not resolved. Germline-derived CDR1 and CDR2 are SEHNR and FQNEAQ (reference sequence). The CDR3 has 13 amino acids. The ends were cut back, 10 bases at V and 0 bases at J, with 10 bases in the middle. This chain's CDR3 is CATRRSSGNTIYF. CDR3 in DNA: TGTGCCACTAGACGGAGCTCTGGAAACACCATATATTTT.

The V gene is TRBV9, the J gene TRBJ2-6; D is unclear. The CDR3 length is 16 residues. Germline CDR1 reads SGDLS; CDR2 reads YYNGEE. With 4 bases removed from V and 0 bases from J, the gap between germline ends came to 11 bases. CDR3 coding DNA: TGTGCCAGCAGCCTGACTGTTAGCTCTGGGGCCAACGTCCTGACTTTC. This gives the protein CASSLTVSSGANVLTF.

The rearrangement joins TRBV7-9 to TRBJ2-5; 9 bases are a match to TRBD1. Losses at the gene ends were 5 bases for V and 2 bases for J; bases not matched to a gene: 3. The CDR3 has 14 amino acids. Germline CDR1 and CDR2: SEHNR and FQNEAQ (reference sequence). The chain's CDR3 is CASSLGTGQETQYF. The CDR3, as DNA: TGTGCCAGCAGCCTCGGGACAGGGCAAGAGACCCAGTACTTC.

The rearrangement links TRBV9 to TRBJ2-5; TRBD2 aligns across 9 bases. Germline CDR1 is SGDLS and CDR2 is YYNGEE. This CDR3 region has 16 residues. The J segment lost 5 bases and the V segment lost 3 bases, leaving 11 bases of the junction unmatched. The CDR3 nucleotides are TGTGCCAGCAGCGGGGGGGTAGCGGGAGCTAGGGAGACCCAGTACTTC. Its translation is CASSGGVAGARETQYF.

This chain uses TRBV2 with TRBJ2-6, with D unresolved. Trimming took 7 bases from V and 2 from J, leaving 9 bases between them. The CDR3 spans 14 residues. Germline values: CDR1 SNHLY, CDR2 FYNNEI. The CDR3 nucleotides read TGTGCCAGCATCATCCTTCCTGGGGCCAACGTCCTGACTTTC. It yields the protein CASIILPGANVLTF.

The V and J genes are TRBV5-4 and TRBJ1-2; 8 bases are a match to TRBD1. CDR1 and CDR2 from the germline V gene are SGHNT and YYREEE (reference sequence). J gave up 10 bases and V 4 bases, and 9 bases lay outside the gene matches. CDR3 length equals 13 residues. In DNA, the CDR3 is TGTGCCAGCAGCCCCTTGACAGGGGCCAACTACACCTTC. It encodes CASSPLTGANYTF.

The CDR3 protein is CAWSVWGSAHTDTQYF. For the CDR3, the DNA is TGTGCCTGGAGTGTATGGGGCAGCGCACACACAGATACGCAGTATTTT. The chain couples TRBV30 to TRBJ2-3, with a tentative D call TRBD1 (5 bases). Trimming left V 0 bases short and J 2 bases short, with 15 bases between. The CDR3 has 16 amino acids. Germline CDR1 GTSNPN, CDR2 SVGIG (reference sequence).

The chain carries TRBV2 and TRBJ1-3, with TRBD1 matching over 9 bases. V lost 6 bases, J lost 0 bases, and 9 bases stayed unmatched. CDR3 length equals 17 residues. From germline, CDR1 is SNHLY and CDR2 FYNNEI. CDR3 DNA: TGTGCCAGCAGAGGGGAACAGGGGGCCCTCTCTGGAAACACCATATATTTT. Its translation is CASRGEQGALSGNTIYF. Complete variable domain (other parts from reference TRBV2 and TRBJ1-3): EPEVTQTPSHQVTQMGQEVILRCVPISNHLYFYWYRQILGQKVEFLVSFYNNEISEKSEIFDDQFSVERPDGSNFTLKIRSTKLEDSAMYFCASRGEQGALSGNTIYFGEGSWLTVV.

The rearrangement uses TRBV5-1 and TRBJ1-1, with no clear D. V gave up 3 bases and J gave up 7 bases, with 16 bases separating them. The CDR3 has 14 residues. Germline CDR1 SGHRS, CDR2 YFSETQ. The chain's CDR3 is CASSSDGRNGEAFF. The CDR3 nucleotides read TGCGCCAGCAGCTCGGACGGGAGAAACGGTGAAGCTTTCTTT.

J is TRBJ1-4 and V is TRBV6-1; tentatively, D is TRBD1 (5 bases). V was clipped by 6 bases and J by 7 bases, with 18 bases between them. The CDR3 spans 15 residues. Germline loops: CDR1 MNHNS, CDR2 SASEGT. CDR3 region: CASSELDSLGEKLFF. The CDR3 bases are TGTGCCAGCAGCGAACTAGACAGTTTAGGTGAAAAACTGTTTTTT.

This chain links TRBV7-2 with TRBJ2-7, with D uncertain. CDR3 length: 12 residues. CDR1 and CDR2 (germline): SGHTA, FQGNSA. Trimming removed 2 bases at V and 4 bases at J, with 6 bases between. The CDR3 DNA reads TGTGCCAGCAGCTTAAACGCGTACGAGCAGTACTTC. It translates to CASSLNAYEQYF.

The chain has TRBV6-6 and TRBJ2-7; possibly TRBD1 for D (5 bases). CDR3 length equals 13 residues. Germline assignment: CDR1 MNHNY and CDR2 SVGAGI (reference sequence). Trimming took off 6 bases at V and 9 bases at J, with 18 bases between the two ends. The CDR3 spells CASRRSITTGQYF. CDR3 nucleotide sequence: TGTGCCAGCAGGCGGTCCATCACTACAGGGCAGTACTTC.

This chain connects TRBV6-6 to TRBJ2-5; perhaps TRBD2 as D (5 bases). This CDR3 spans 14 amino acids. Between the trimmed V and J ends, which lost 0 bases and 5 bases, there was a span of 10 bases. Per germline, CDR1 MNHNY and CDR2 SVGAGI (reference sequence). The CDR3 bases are TGTGCCAGCAGTTACTCGACGGGGTCGGAGACCCAGTACTTC. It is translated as CASSYSTGSETQYF.

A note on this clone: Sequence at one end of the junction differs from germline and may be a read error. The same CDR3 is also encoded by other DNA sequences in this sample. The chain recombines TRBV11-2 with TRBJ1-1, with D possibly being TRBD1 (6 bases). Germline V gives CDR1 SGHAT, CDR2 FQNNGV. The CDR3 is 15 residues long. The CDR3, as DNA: TGCGCCAGCAGCCGCCGGGGGGGCTCGAACACTGAAGCTTTCTTT. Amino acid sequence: CASSRRGGSNTEAFF.

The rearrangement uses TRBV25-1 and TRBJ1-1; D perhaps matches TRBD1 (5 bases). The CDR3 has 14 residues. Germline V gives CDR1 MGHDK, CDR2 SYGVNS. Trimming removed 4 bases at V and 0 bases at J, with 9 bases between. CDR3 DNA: TGTGCCAGCAGTGCGGACAACTTGAACACTGAAGCTTTCTTT. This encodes CASSADNLNTEAFF.

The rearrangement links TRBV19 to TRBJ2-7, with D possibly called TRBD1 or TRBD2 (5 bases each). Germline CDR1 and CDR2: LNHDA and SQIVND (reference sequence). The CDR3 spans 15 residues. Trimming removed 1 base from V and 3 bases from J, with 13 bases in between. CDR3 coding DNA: TGTGCCAGTAGTATAGCCGGGACGGATTACTACGAGCAGTACTTC. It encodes CASSIAGTDYYEQYF.

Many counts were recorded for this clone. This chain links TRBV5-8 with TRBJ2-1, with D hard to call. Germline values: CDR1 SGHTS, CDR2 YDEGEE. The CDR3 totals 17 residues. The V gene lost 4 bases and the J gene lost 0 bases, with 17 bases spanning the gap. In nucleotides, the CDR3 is TGTGCCAGCAGCAACTTACTGGACCCGGACTCCTACAATGAGCAGTTCTTC. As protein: CASSNLLDPDSYNEQFF.

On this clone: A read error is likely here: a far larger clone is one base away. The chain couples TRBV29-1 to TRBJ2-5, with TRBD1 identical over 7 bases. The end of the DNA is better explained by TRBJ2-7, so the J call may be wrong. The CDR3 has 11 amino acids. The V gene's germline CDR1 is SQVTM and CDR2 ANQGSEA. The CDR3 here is CSGLRGCEQYF. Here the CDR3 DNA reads TGCAGCGGCCTCAGGGGGTGCGAGCAGTACTTC.

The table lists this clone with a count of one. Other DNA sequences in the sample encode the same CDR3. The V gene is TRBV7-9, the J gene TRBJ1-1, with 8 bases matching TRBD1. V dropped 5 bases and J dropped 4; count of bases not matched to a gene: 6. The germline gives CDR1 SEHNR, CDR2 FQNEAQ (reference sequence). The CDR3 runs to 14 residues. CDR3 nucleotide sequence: TGTGCCAGCAGCAGAGGACAGGGTAGCACTGAAGCTTTCTTT. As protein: CASSRGQGSTEAFF.

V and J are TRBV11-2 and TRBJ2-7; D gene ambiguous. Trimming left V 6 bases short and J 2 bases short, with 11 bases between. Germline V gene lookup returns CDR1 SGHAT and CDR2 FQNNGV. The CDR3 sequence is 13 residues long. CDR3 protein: CASRPTQAYEQYF. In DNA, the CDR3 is TGTGCCAGCAGACCCACCCAAGCCTACGAGCAGTACTTC.

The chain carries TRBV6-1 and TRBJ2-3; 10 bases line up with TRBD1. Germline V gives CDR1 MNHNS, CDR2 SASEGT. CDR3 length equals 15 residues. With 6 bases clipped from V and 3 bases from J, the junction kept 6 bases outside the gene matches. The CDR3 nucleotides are TGTGCCAGCAGCGTCGGGACAGGGGAGACAGATACGCAGTATTTT. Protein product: CASSVGTGETDTQYF.